This T cell receptor (beta chain) originates from a study of blood T cell repertoires in COVID-19. Repertoires were generated with immunoSEQ multiplex PCR, while TCRdb's copy carries only in-frame clones and drops some. The repertoire holds nearly 70,000 clones, with 82% as singletons. The V gene's germline CDR1 is SGHNT and CDR2 YENEEA. With 3 bases clipped from V and 5 bases from J, the junction kept 6 bases outside the gene matches. CDR3 length: 17 residues. This clone was detected only a few times. This chain joins TRBV11-3 and TRBJ2-3; 15 bases align to TRBD2. Material: peripheral blood. The sequence was obtained from an elderly woman with acute or convalescent COVID-19. DNA of the CDR3: TGTGCCAGCAGCTTCGGACTAGCGGGGGGGCAAAGAGATACGCAGTATTTT. Translating gives CASSFGLAGGQRDTQYF.